This entry lists 30 T cell receptor beta chains sequenced from one sample in a study of immune heterogeneity within non-small cell lung tumors. It was a multiplex PCR that amplified TCR beta CDR3, with 32 V and 13 J primers. TCRdb recomputed calls from the multiplex PCR reads with MiXCR, one row per CDR3 protein. This table has tens of thousands of distinct CDR3 sequences, 25% to 30% appearing once. Bulk tumor genomic DNA was the template, and each sample received 600 to 700 ng. From each primary tumor, several far-apart biopsies were obtained during surgery. Curative operations were performed on patients who had untreated, newly diagnosed non-small cell lung cancer. The sequencing input was lung tumor tissue. All receptors come from a man in his forties or fifties with non-small cell lung cancer.

By frequency in the sample, this clonotype is medium-sized. The genes are TRBV19 and TRBJ2-1, with no clear D. V lost 3 bases and J 3 bases, leaving 9 bases between the germline ends. The CDR3 has 14 residues. Germline V gene sequence: CDR1 LNHDA, CDR2 SQIVND (reference sequence). The CDR3 sequence is CASSIWVGYNEQFF. In DNA form, the CDR3 reads TGTGCCAGTAGTATCTGGGTGGGCTACAATGAGCAGTTCTTC.

This clonotype rates as medium-sized (0.01 to 0.1%). The V gene is TRBV2, the J gene TRBJ1-5; D is unclear. The germline gives CDR1 SNHLY, CDR2 FYNNEI. The ends were cut back, 5 bases at V and 3 bases at J, with 11 bases in the middle. The CDR3 runs 14 residues. In DNA, the CDR3 is TGTGCCAGCAGTTTGGACGGTTACAATCAGCCCCAGCATTTT. Protein: CASSLDGYNQPQHF. The complete variable domain, with remaining parts taken from reference TRBV2 and TRBJ1-5, reads EPEVTQTPSHQVTQMGQEVILRCVPISNHLYFYWYRQILGQKVEFLVSFYNNEISEKSEIFDDQFSVERPDGSNFTLKIRSTKLEDSAMYFCASSLDGYNQPQHFGDGTRLSIL.

Many counts were recorded for this clonotype. The genes are TRBV9 and TRBJ1-4, with D possibly TRBD1 on 6 matching bases. Germline V gives CDR1 SGDLS, CDR2 YYNGEE. The CDR3 length is 15 residues. Trimming took off 0 bases at V and 5 bases at J, with 11 bases between the two ends. The CDR3 DNA is TGTGCCAGCAGCGTAGTCGGGGGCGGAAATGAAAAACTGTTTTTT. It codes for CASSVVGGGNEKLFF. The variable domain in full, with the rest retrieved from reference TRBV9 and TRBJ1-4, is DSGVTQTPKHLITATGQRVTLRCSPRSGDLSVYWYQQSLDQGLQFLIQYYNGEERAKGNILERFSAQQFPDLHSELNLSSLELGDSALYFCASSVVGGGNEKLFFGSGTQLSVL.

This clonotype showed up many times. The chain employs TRBV7-2 and TRBJ1-2; no clear D. V lost 0 bases, J lost 4 bases, and 12 bases lay in between. The germline V gene encodes CDR1 SGHTA and CDR2 FQGNSA. CDR3 length: 15 residues. The CDR3 region has the DNA TGTGCCAGCAGCTTAGCGAAAGCTTCGGCCTATGGCTACACCTTC. Amino acid sequence: CASSLAKASAYGYTF.

This clonotype appeared once. This may be a read error: a much more frequent sequence differs by one nucleotide. V usage is TRBV11-3 and J usage is TRBJ2-7; D gene unclear. CDR3 length: 13 amino acids. In germline, CDR1 is SGHNT, CDR2 YENEEA. CDR3 bases: TGTGACAGCAGCTTAGATCGGTGGGGAGAGCAGTACTTC. It specifies CDSSLDRWGEQYF.

V gene TRBV5-4 combines with J gene TRBJ2-7; possible D gene TRBD1, 6 bases. Germline V gene sequence: CDR1 SGHNT, CDR2 YYREEE (reference sequence). V was shortened by 0 bases and J by 4 bases, with 17 bases between the two germline ends. There are 16 residues in the CDR3. The CDR3 is CASSLGTPGAGYEQYF. CDR3 nucleotides: TGTGCCAGCAGCTTGGGGACCCCAGGGGCTGGGTACGAGCAGTACTTC.

This clonotype was counted only a few times. The CDR3 here is CASSVNTWGAGGYTF. Here the CDR3 DNA reads TGTGCCAGCAGCGTAAACACGTGGGGGGCCGGGGGCTACACCTTC. J is TRBJ1-2 and V is TRBV9; weak D call: TRBD1 (6 bases). Between the trimmed V and J ends, which lost 1 base and 8 bases, there was a span of 18 bases. Looked up from germline, CDR1 is SGDLS and CDR2 is YYNGEE. The CDR3 sequence is 15 residues long.

V usage is TRBV9 and J usage is TRBJ1-1; no firm D call. The CDR3 runs to 15 residues. The V end lost 4 bases, the J end lost 4 bases, and 17 bases lay between the germline ends. From germline, CDR1 is SGDLS and CDR2 YYNGEE. CDR3 sequence reads: CASSLHHLGSTEAFF. In DNA, the CDR3 is TGTGCCAGCAGCCTCCACCATTTGGGATCCACTGAAGCTTTCTTT.

The chain joins TRBV9 to TRBJ2-2, with no clear D. Trimming stripped 3 bases from V and 4 bases from J, with 16 bases between. Germline V gene data show CDR1 as SGDLS and CDR2 as YYNGEE. This CDR3 has 16 amino acids. The CDR3 protein is CASSEVEVVGTGELFF. The DNA of the CDR3 is TGTGCCAGCAGCGAGGTAGAGGTAGTAGGCACCGGGGAGCTGTTTTTT.

On this clonotype: A much larger clone lies one base from this, so it may be a read error. The chain recombines TRBV7-2 with TRBJ2-7; TRBD1 agrees at 9 bases. The germline gives CDR1 SGHTA, CDR2 FQGNSA. This CDR3 spans 15 amino acids. The CDR3 loop is CASSFTGGAQYEKYF. The CDR3, as DNA: TGTGCCAGCAGCTTTACAGGGGGCGCACAATACGAGAAGTACTTC.

The rearrangement links TRBV6-2 or TRBV6-3 to TRBJ2-5; TRBD2 agrees at 10 bases. The CDR3 contains 15 residues. Germline CDR1 and CDR2: MNHEY and SVGEGT. Trimming took 5 bases from V and 2 from J; bases not matched to a gene: 5. CDR3 DNA: TGTGCCAGCAGTAGGACTAGCGGTTATCAAGAGACCCAGTACTTC. Amino acid sequence: CASSRTSGYQETQYF.

This clonotype rates as medium-sized. The J gene is TRBJ2-3, the V gene TRBV11-2; 8 bases match TRBD2. Germline lookup yields CDR1 SGHAT and CDR2 FQNNGV. This CDR3 region has 20 residues. V gave up 5 bases and J gave up 0 bases; unmatched junction bases: 19. DNA for the CDR3: TGTGCCAGCAGCCTCCCAATCTCGGCGGGAGGAAAAGGAAGCACAGATACGCAGTATTTT. Encoded protein: CASSLPISAGGKGSTDTQYF.

The chain links TRBV6-2 or TRBV6-3 to TRBJ1-1; D unresolved. The CDR3 runs 13 residues. CDR1 is MNHEY and CDR2 is SVGEGT in the germline V gene. V lost 2 bases, J lost 0 bases, and 4 bases lay in between. CDR3: CASSYELNTEAFF. DNA for the CDR3: TGTGCCAGCAGTTACGAACTGAACACTGAAGCTTTCTTT.

A note on this clonotype: One base away lies a much larger clone, so this may be a sequencing read error. The chain employs TRBV7-8 and TRBJ2-7; 11 bases match TRBD2. CDR1 and CDR2 (germline): SGHVS, FQNEAQ. V dropped 6 bases and J dropped 4; count of bases not matched to a gene: 20. This CDR3 has 19 amino acids. The CDR3 loop reads CASSISSGRPGGTQYEQYF. Written as DNA, the CDR3 is TGTGCCAGCAGTATTTCTAGCGGGAGGCCCGGCGGGACACAATACGAGCAGTACTTC.

As for this clonotype: This could be a read error, since a much larger clone is one nucleotide away. This chain links TRBV11-2 with TRBJ1-1; D is ambiguous. Germline V gene lookup returns CDR1 SGHAT and CDR2 FQNNGV. The V gene lost 0 bases and the J gene lost 5 bases, with 10 bases spanning the gap. The CDR3 sequence is 14 residues long. CDR3 sequence (DNA): TGTGCCAGCAGCTTAGATTTTGGAACAACTGAAGCTTTCTTT. This gives the protein CASSLDFGTTEAFF.

On this clonotype: Just one base apart from a much larger clone, this may be a read error. V and J are TRBV7-2 and TRBJ2-7, with TRBD2 matching over 8 bases. From germline, CDR1 is SGHTA and CDR2 FQGNSA. There are 14 residues in the CDR3. The CDR3 coding sequence is TGTGCCAGCAAGAGCACTAGCGGCCCCTACGATCAGTACTTC. It yields the protein CASKSTSGPYDQYF.

Comments on this clonotype: A much more abundant neighbour one base away suggests this may be a read error. The CDR3 ends on some other residue instead of the conserved phenylalanine or tryptophan, so this is likely a read error. The chain carries TRBV6-1 and TRBJ2-1; D ambiguous. The ends were cut back, 7 bases at V and 5 bases at J, with 9 bases in the middle. CDR3 length equals 12 residues. The germline V gene has CDR1 MNHNS and CDR2 SASEGT. CDR3 sequence (DNA): TGTGCCAGCACTAGGGTTAACAATGAGCAGTTCCTC. Translation gives CASTRVNNEQFL.

This clonotype was picked up a small number of times. V is TRBV3-1 and J is TRBJ1-6; D might be TRBD1 (5 bases). Germline assignment: CDR1 LGHDT and CDR2 YNNKEL (reference sequence). With 5 bases removed from V and 7 bases from J, the gap between germline ends came to 12 bases. The CDR3 is made up of 14 amino acids. CDR3 DNA sequence: TGTGCCAGCAGCTCCAGGGCGGGGAATTCACCCCTCCACTTT. Protein sequence: CASSSRAGNSPLHF.

With regard to this clonotype: A much larger clonotype is one base distant, so this may be a read error. The chain recombines TRBV2 with TRBJ2-7; 8 nucleotides match TRBD2. Germline V gene lookup returns CDR1 SNHLY and CDR2 FYNNEI. V trimming: 7 bases; J trimming: 1 base; junction bases outside the gene matches: 6. The CDR3 consists of 14 residues. CDR3 sequence (DNA): TGTGCCAGCATGGGGGCTAGCGGGTCCTACGAGCAGTACTTC. Its translation is CASMGASGSYEQYF.

By sample share, this clonotype is medium-sized. The chain links TRBV28 to TRBJ2-7; D is possibly TRBD1 (6 bases). Trimming pared 8 bases from V and 2 bases from J, leaving 13 bases between. The CDR3 length is 13 residues. Looked up from germline, CDR1 is MDHEN and CDR2 is SYDVKM. The CDR3 DNA is TGTGCCAGCGGCCGGGACACCGCCTACGAGCAGTACTTC. Translation gives CASGRDTAYEQYF. The variable domain in full, completed from reference TRBV28 and TRBJ2-7, reads DVKVTQSSRYLVKRTGEKVFLECVQDMDHENMFWYRQDPGLGLRLIYFSYDVKMKEKGDIPEGYSVSREKKERFSLILESASTNQTSMYLCASGRDTAYEQYFGPGTRLTVT.

This clonotype has more than one count but fewer than ten. V usage is TRBV7-9 and J usage is TRBJ1-2; 7 bases line up with TRBD1. Germline V gene lookup returns CDR1 SEHNR and CDR2 FQNEAQ (reference sequence). The V segment lost 5 bases and the J segment 5 bases; nucleotides outside the gene matches: 5. This CDR3 has 13 amino acids. DNA of the CDR3: TGTGCCAGCAGCCCGGACAGGCGATATGGCTACACCTTC. Translated, it gives CASSPDRRYGYTF.

In the case of this clonotype: A much more abundant neighbour one base away suggests this may be a read error. This sequence joins TRBV7-9 and TRBJ2-7, with D possibly matching TRBD1 (5 bases). The length of the CDR3 is 13 residues. CDR1 is SEHNR and CDR2 is FQNEAQ in the germline V gene (reference sequence). Trimming removed 7 bases at V and 7 bases at J, with 17 bases between. Here the CDR3 DNA reads TGTGCCAGCACCTCAGAGCCCACAGGAGAGCAGTACTTC. Protein: CASTSEPTGEQYF.

This clonotype has at least ten counts. The chain recombines TRBV19 with TRBJ1-6, with 7 nucleotides matching TRBD1. V lost 5 bases and J lost 13; bases outside the gene matches: 5. This CDR3 has 12 amino acids. CDR1 is LNHDA, CDR2 SQIVND, per germline (reference sequence). This CDR3 reads CASSDRELPLHF. In DNA form, the CDR3 reads TGTGCCAGTAGTGACAGGGAGTTGCCCCTCCACTTT.

For this clonotype: This may come from a read error, since a much larger clone is one base off. J is TRBJ1-5 and V is TRBV2, with TRBD1 matching over 7 bases. J gave up 6 bases and V 5 bases, and 10 bases lay outside the gene matches. The CDR3 covers 15 residues. Germline loops: CDR1 SNHLY, CDR2 FYNNEI. The CDR3 region is CASSSMTGSGQPQHF. The CDR3 DNA sequence: TGTGCCAGCAGTTCTATGACAGGGAGTGGTCAGCCCCAGCATTTT.

Ten or more counts support this clonotype. The chain joins TRBV6-1 to TRBJ1-4; TRBD1 agrees at 9 bases. Germline-derived CDR1 and CDR2 are MNHNS and SASEGT. V lost 4 bases to trimming and J lost 6 bases; unmatched junction nucleotides: 12. The length of the CDR3 is 17 residues. Here the CDR3 DNA reads TGTGCCAGCAGTGGATATACAGGGGGCAGGTTTTATGAAAAACTGTTTTTT. Translated, it gives CASSGYTGGRFYEKLFF.

This clonotype was counted between two and nine times. This chain joins TRBV6-1 and TRBJ2-5, with TRBD1 as a possible D gene (5 bases). Germline CDR1 MNHNS, CDR2 SASEGT. The CDR3 has 14 residues. Trimming pared 5 bases from V and 0 bases from J, leaving 10 bases between. CDR3: CASSSTAYQETQYF. The CDR3 nucleotides are TGTGCCAGCAGTTCGACAGCGTACCAAGAGACCCAGTACTTC.

V is TRBV6-5 and J is TRBJ1-1; no firm D call. The V end lost 0 bases, the J end lost 2 bases, and 10 bases lay between the germline ends. This CDR3 has 15 amino acids. The germline V gene encodes CDR1 MNHEY and CDR2 SVGAGI. CDR3 region: CASSYSPHPNTEAFF. CDR3 DNA sequence: TGTGCCAGCAGTTACTCCCCCCACCCAAACACTGAAGCTTTCTTT.

This clonotype was seen a handful of times. The DNA of the CDR3 is TGTGCCTGGAGTGTAGCGGGAGGGCTGGAGCAGTTCTTC. This codes for CAWSVAGGLEQFF. The chain employs TRBV30 and TRBJ2-1; 10 bases are a match to TRBD2. The CDR3 totals 13 residues. Germline V CDR1 and CDR2: GTSNPN, SVGIG (reference sequence). V shed 0 bases and J 10 bases; nucleotides not matched to a gene: 3.

In this sample, this clonotype turned up once. Given a much more abundant clone one base away, this may be a read error. V and J are TRBV12-3 or TRBV12-4 and TRBJ2-2; a possible D gene is TRBD2 (6 bases). This CDR3 contains 13 residues. For the CDR3, the DNA is TGTGCCAGAAGTTTAAGGGAGGCCGGGGAGCTGTTTTTT. It encodes CARSLREAGELFF.

The sample holds a few counts of this clonotype. The genes are TRBV18 and TRBJ1-2; 7 bases map to TRBD1. CDR3 length: 18 residues. Germline V gene lookup returns CDR1 KGHSH and CDR2 LQKENI. V was clipped by 6 bases and J by 2 bases; unmatched bases: 18. The CDR3: CASSRDRPRGDSNYGYTF. DNA for the CDR3: TGTGCCAGCTCTCGGGACAGACCAAGAGGGGACAGCAACTATGGCTACACCTTC.